This TCR beta chain was captured by sequencing in a study of monozygotic twins with cystic fibrosis. Study overall: Libraries were built from around 2.8 micrograms of fragmented DNA using about 14 PCR cycles.

Generated by immunoSEQ multiplex PCR, the TCRdb table keeps only in-frame clones and is missing some. The sample contains about 39,000 clones, around 90% of which appear only once. Germline CDR1 SNHLY, CDR2 FYNNEI. The CDR3 contains 15 residues. Germline trimming cut 7 bases from V and 0 bases from J; bases unmatched to any gene: 8. The chain combines TRBV2 with TRBJ1-1; TRBD1 matches at 7 bases. Sample: blood. This receptor was taken from a boy aged 2 to 9 with cystic fibrosis. CDR3 protein: CASTIPTGMNTEAFF. CDR3 DNA sequence: TGTGCCAGCACTATCCCGACAGGGATGAACACTGAAGCTTTCTTT. Full variable domain (missing parts from reference TRBV2 and TRBJ1-1): EPEVTQTPSHQVTQMGQEVILRCVPISNHLYFYWYRQILGQKVEFLVSFYNNEISEKSEIFDDQFSVERPDGSNFTLKIRSTKLEDSAMYFCASTIPTGMNTEAFFGQGTRLTVV.